Below, 27 T cell receptor beta chains from the same sample are listed, as sequenced in a study of STAT5B mutations in CD4+ large granular lymphocyte leukemia. Sequenced by immunoSEQ multiplex PCR; TCRdb stores in-frame clones only, minus some. There are tens of thousands of clones in the sample; more than 65% occur only once, and roughly 7% lies in the top ten. Sequenced: CD4+ T cells from blood buffy coats. The receptors originated from a human donor in good health.

The rearrangement uses TRBV5-1 and TRBJ1-1, with 9 nucleotides matching TRBD1. The germline CDR1 and CDR2 sequences are SGHRS and YFSETQ. Trimming took 3 bases from V and 1 from J; bases not matched to a gene: 4. This CDR3 spans 15 amino acids. This CDR3 is CASSYRTGANTEAFF. The DNA of the CDR3 is TGCGCCAGCAGCTATAGGACAGGGGCGAACACTGAAGCTTTCTTT. Combining the CDR3 with reference TRBV5-1 and TRBJ1-1 gives the whole variable domain KAGVTQTPRYLIKTRGQQVTLSCSPISGHRSVSWYQQTPGQGLQFLFEYFSETQRNKGNFPGRFSGRQFSNSRSEMNVSTLELGDSALYLCASSYRTGANTEAFFGQGTRLTVV.

The chain links TRBV7-7 to TRBJ2-3; D gene ambiguous. Trimming stripped 0 bases from V and 1 base from J, with 5 bases between. The CDR3 has 14 residues. CDR1 is SSHAT and CDR2 is FNYEAQ in the germline V gene (reference sequence). The CDR3 protein is CASSLAPGTDTQYF. The CDR3 DNA follows: TGTGCCAGCAGCTTAGCGCCTGGCACAGATACGCAGTATTTT.

The CDR3 region has the DNA TGTGCCAGCAGCTCCGGCAACAGGGGTTCCTACGAGCAGTACTTC. As protein: CASSSGNRGSYEQYF. V usage is TRBV11-3 and J usage is TRBJ2-7, with 7 bases lining up with TRBD1. Germline CDR1 reads SGHNT; CDR2 reads YENEEA. The CDR3 has 15 residues. V lost 4 bases, J lost 1 base, and 7 bases stayed unmatched.

DNA for the CDR3: TGTGCCAGCACCGAAGGACAGAACACTGAAGCTTTCTTT. Translated, it gives CASTEGQNTEAFF. The rearrangement joins TRBV11-3 to TRBJ1-1, with D possibly being TRBD1 (5 bases). V was trimmed by 7 bases and J by 1 base, leaving 10 bases between them. The CDR3 consists of 13 residues. From germline, CDR1 is SGHNT and CDR2 YENEEA.

The chain employs TRBV12-5 and TRBJ2-3, with D hard to call. Germline V gene lookup returns CDR1 LGHNT and CDR2 FRNRAP. The CDR3 contains 13 residues. The V gene lost 3 bases and the J gene lost 6 bases, with 10 bases spanning the gap. This CDR3 is CASGFRETDTQYF. CDR3 in DNA: TGTGCTAGTGGTTTTAGGGAAACCGATACGCAGTATTTT.

The CDR3 coding sequence is TGTGCCAGCAGCTTAGGCGCCACAGGGAAATACGAGCAGTACTTC. Its translation: CASSLGATGKYEQYF. V gene TRBV11-3 combines with J gene TRBJ2-7, with a possible D match to TRBD1 (6 bases). CDR3 length equals 15 residues. CDR1 and CDR2 from the germline V gene are SGHNT and YENEEA. Trimming removed 1 base from V and 4 bases from J, with 14 bases in between.

The rearrangement links TRBV7-9 to TRBJ2-3, with 8 bases matching TRBD2. J gave up 1 base and V 5 bases, and 5 bases lay outside the gene matches. Germline values: CDR1 SEHNR, CDR2 FQNEAQ (reference sequence). The CDR3 spans 15 residues. The CDR3 is CASSNSGGGTDTQYF. The CDR3 DNA reads as TGTGCCAGCAGCAACAGCGGGGGTGGCACAGATACGCAGTATTTT.

This clone was seen more than once but under ten times. This chain links TRBV15 with TRBJ2-2; the match to TRBD1 covers 7 bases. The CDR3 runs to 15 residues. Losses at the gene ends were 5 bases for V and 3 bases for J; bases not matched to a gene: 6. Germline loops: CDR1 LNHNV, CDR2 YYDKDF (reference sequence). In DNA, the CDR3 is TGTGCCACCAGCCTGGAGCAGGGGGACACCGGGGAGCTGTTTTTT. Translating gives CATSLEQGDTGELFF.

J is TRBJ1-6 and V is TRBV9, with 7 bases that match TRBD1. CDR1 SGDLS and CDR2 YYNGEE come from the germline V gene. Trimming cost V 4 bases and J 6 bases; bases outside gene matches: 10. This CDR3 region has 16 residues. The CDR3 nucleotides read TGTGCCAGCAGCTCCCTTCAGACAGGGTCTAATTCACCCCTCCACTTT. This translates into CASSSLQTGSNSPLHF. The full variable domain, in which reference TRBV9 and TRBJ1-6 provide the parts outside the CDR3, is DSGVTQTPKHLITATGQRVTLRCSPRSGDLSVYWYQQSLDQGLQFLIQYYNGEERAKGNILERFSAQQFPDLHSELNLSSLELGDSALYFCASSSLQTGSNSPLHFGNGTRLTVT.

The rearrangement links TRBV6-1 to TRBJ1-1, with D perhaps matching TRBD1 (6 bases). There are 13 residues in the CDR3. The V and J ends lost 4 bases and 8 bases respectively, with 14 bases between them. Germline-derived CDR1 and CDR2 are MNHNS and SASEGT. CDR3 nucleotide sequence: TGTGCCAGCAGTGTACAGGGAGGACGGGAAGCTTTCTTT. Its protein is CASSVQGGREAFF.

The rearrangement links TRBV10-3 to TRBJ2-1, with 8 bases fitting TRBD1. The junction had 10 bases not matched to a gene; V was cut back by 8 bases and J by 7 bases. The CDR3 is made up of 14 amino acids. Looked up from germline, CDR1 is ENHRY and CDR2 is SYGVKD. The CDR3 protein is CAIGPGGLGNEQFF. DNA for the CDR3: TGTGCCATCGGCCCAGGGGGCTTGGGTAATGAGCAGTTCTTC.

DNA of the CDR3: TGTGCCAGCAGTGAAGCCTCAATTACAGGGTACACTGAAGCTTTCTTT. It translates to CASSEASITGYTEAFF. The chain couples TRBV2 to TRBJ1-1, with TRBD1 as a possible D gene (6 bases). The V end lost 0 bases, the J end lost 3 bases, and 14 bases lay between the germline ends. Germline loops: CDR1 SNHLY, CDR2 FYNNEI. This CDR3 contains 16 residues.

The gene calls are TRBV7-2 and TRBJ2-3; D gene ambiguous. This CDR3 contains 14 residues. Germline V lookup: CDR1 SGHTA, CDR2 FQGNSA. Deletions cut 6 bases from V and 1 base from J, with 11 bases between. In DNA, the CDR3 is TGTGCCAGCAGGTCGGCCTATCGCACAGATACGCAGTATTTT. As protein: CASRSAYRTDTQYF.

V and J are TRBV5-1 and TRBJ2-3, with 8 nucleotides matching TRBD1. Germline V gene lookup returns CDR1 SGHRS and CDR2 YFSETQ. Unmatched junction bases numbered 5, after V lost 4 bases and J lost 1 base. This CDR3 contains 15 residues. In DNA form, the CDR3 reads TGCGCCAGCAGCCCTGGACAGGGTGGCACAGATACGCAGTATTTT. This gives the protein CASSPGQGGTDTQYF.

The rearrangement joins TRBV18 to TRBJ1-2; no clear D gene. Per the germline V gene, CDR1 is KGHSH and CDR2 is LQKENI. The CDR3 is 15 amino acids. V was pared by 0 bases and J by 0 bases, with 8 bases between. The CDR3 bases are TGTGCCAGCTCACCACCGAAGGGAGCTAACTATGGCTACACCTTC. This gives the protein CASSPPKGANYGYTF.

The chain has TRBV6-1 and TRBJ1-1; D not resolved. The germline gives CDR1 MNHNS, CDR2 SASEGT. Trimming left V 6 bases short and J 7 bases short, with 15 bases between. The CDR3 contains 13 residues. The DNA for the CDR3 is TGTGCCAGCAGAGTCTTACGAACTGGTGAAGCTTTCTTT. Its translation: CASRVLRTGEAFF.

Only one count was recorded for this clone. The chain combines TRBV18 with TRBJ1-1, with D possibly matching TRBD1 (5 bases). Germline V CDR1 and CDR2: KGHSH, LQKENI. V was cut by 4 bases and J by 3 bases, with 12 bases left in between. CDR3 size: 14 residues. DNA for the CDR3: TGTGCCAGCTCACGGGGACTCTCGGACACTGAAGCTTTCTTT. This translates into CASSRGLSDTEAFF.

V is TRBV25-1 and J is TRBJ2-4, with 13 bases matching TRBD2. The CDR3 runs 16 residues. J lost 6 bases, V lost 8 bases, and 10 bases had no gene match. Per the germline V gene, CDR1 is MGHDK and CDR2 is SYGVNS. CDR3 in DNA: TGTGCCAGCCAAGGACTAGCGGGAGAGGGTGTAAACATTCAGTACTTC. Its protein product is CASQGLAGEGVNIQYF.

This rearrangement joins TRBV7-6 to TRBJ2-3; D is unclear. The CDR3 runs 14 residues. Germline V gene sequence: CDR1 SGHVS, CDR2 FNYEAQ. V lost 7 bases to trimming and J lost 3 bases, with 14 bases between them. The CDR3 region has the DNA TGTGCCAGCACCTATCTCCCTCAGACAGATACGCAGTATTTT. Amino acids: CASTYLPQTDTQYF.

The gene calls are TRBV4-1 and TRBJ2-3; 10 positions match TRBD2. Germline-derived CDR1 and CDR2 are MGHRA and YSYEKL. The CDR3 length is 15 residues. The junction had 8 bases not matched to a gene; V was cut back by 0 bases and J by 11 bases. In DNA form, the CDR3 reads TGCGCCAGCAGCCAAGAACTTAGCGGGGGGCGACAGCAGTATTTT. As protein: CASSQELSGGRQQYF.

This chain links TRBV2 with TRBJ2-7; no clear D gene. The CDR3 has 11 residues. Trimming cost V 6 bases and J 1 base, with 4 bases left between them. Germline V gives CDR1 SNHLY, CDR2 FYNNEI. In DNA, the CDR3 is TGTGCCAGCAGCAGATCCTACGAGCAGTACTTC. Translating gives CASSRSYEQYF.

V is TRBV7-7 and J is TRBJ2-5, with 8 bases that match TRBD2. V gave up 4 bases and J gave up 4 bases; unmatched junction bases: 8. The CDR3 covers 15 residues. The V gene's germline CDR1 is SSHAT and CDR2 FNYEAQ (reference sequence). The CDR3 loop is CASSSTGTRGETQYF. The CDR3 region has the DNA TGTGCCAGCAGCTCTACCGGGACTAGGGGAGAGACCCAGTACTTC.

The chain links TRBV1 to TRBJ1-3; the listed D gene, TRBD1, was not tested against the DNA. TRBV1 is reported as a pseudogene. CDR3 size: 13 residues. The CDR3: CTSSHHSGNTIYF. In DNA form, the CDR3 reads TGCACCAGCAGCCACCATTCTGGAAACACCATATATTTT.

The rearrangement joins TRBV25-1 to TRBJ2-1, with TRBD2 identical over 12 bases. This CDR3 region has 16 residues. The ends lost 8 bases at V and 1 base at J; junction bases unmatched: 6. CDR1 MGHDK and CDR2 SYGVNS come from the germline V gene. This CDR3 reads CASSTTSGGSYNEQFF. Written as DNA, the CDR3 is TGTGCCAGCTCCACCACTAGCGGGGGGTCCTACAATGAGCAGTTCTTC.

This sequence joins TRBV11-2 and TRBJ1-1; no reliable D call. Germline V gene lookup returns CDR1 SGHAT and CDR2 FQNNGV. This CDR3 region has 11 residues. V was clipped by 5 bases and J by 7 bases, with 8 bases between them. DNA of the CDR3: TGTGCCAGCAGCAGTCTCCTTGAAGCTTTCTTT. This sequence encodes CASSSLLEAFF.

The chain couples TRBV2 to TRBJ1-2, with no clear D. V was clipped by 6 bases and J by 0 bases, with 11 bases between them. The CDR3 is made up of 14 amino acids. Per germline, CDR1 SNHLY and CDR2 FYNNEI. The CDR3: CASRDRLTNYGYTF. The CDR3 nucleotides read TGTGCCAGCAGGGACCGACTCACTAACTATGGCTACACCTTC. The entire variable domain, with the rest obtained from reference TRBV2 and TRBJ1-2, is as follows: EPEVTQTPSHQVTQMGQEVILRCVPISNHLYFYWYRQILGQKVEFLVSFYNNEISEKSEIFDDQFSVERPDGSNFTLKIRSTKLEDSAMYFCASRDRLTNYGYTFGSGTRLTVV.

This sequence joins TRBV7-2 and TRBJ2-7, with D possibly being TRBD2 (6 bases). The CDR3 sequence is 17 residues long. The germline V and J ends were trimmed by 1 base and 0 bases, with 16 bases remaining between them. Germline CDR1 and CDR2: SGHTA and FQGNSA. CDR3 sequence (DNA): TGTGCCAGCAGCTTAGTGCTTGGTGTGGAGGGCTCCTACGAGCAGTACTTC. Translating it yields CASSLVLGVEGSYEQYF.